These 5 T cell receptor beta chains originate from one sample sequenced in a study of T cells in Graves' hyperthyroidism and ophthalmopathy. Amplification of TCR beta CDR3 regions was performed using RNA transcripts as template. HTBI primers were employed in a first-round RT-PCR of the TCR CDR3. TCRdb independently ran MiXCR on the multiplex PCR reads; one entry per CDR3 protein. The sample lists a few hundred thousand distinct CDR3 sequences; 15% to 20% were seen once. Source material: blood. These receptor sequences come from a woman in her late teens or twenties with Graves' ophthalmopathy.

This clonotype was seen at least ten times. V usage is TRBV27 and J usage is TRBJ2-3; maybe TRBD1 (6 bases). The CDR3 length is 17 residues. V was clipped by 0 bases and J by 3 bases, with 16 bases between them. Germline-derived CDR1 and CDR2 are MNHEY and SMNVEV (reference sequence). The CDR3 coding sequence is TGTGCCAGCAGTTTATCTTTTACAGGGAGTGGAACAGATACGCAGTATTTT. It specifies CASSLSFTGSGTDTQYF.

This chain links TRBV5-8 with TRBJ2-5; tentative D call: TRBD2 (5 bases). V gave up 4 bases and J gave up 5 bases, with 15 bases separating them. This CDR3 is built from 14 residues. Germline loops: CDR1 SGHTS, CDR2 YDEGEE. The CDR3 loop is CASSRTLVGETQYF. The CDR3 DNA reads as TGTGCCAGCAGCCGGACTCTGGTCGGGGAGACCCAGTACTTC.

In its sample, this clonotype was seen many times. J is TRBJ2-3 and V is TRBV3-1, with 7 bases matching TRBD2. Germline V lookup: CDR1 LGHDT, CDR2 YNNKEL (reference sequence). Trimming at V came to 1 base and at J to 2 bases, leaving 9 bases not matched to a gene. The CDR3 totals 17 residues. The CDR3 loop reads CASSQVPSGTLTDTQYF. CDR3 nucleotides: TGTGCCAGCAGCCAAGTCCCAAGCGGGACTCTCACAGATACGCAGTATTTT.

This chain connects TRBV18 to TRBJ1-3, with D unresolved. Germline-derived CDR1 and CDR2 are KGHSH and LQKENI. The V end lost 2 bases, the J end lost 2 bases, and 13 bases lay between the germline ends. The CDR3 extends over 16 amino acids. The CDR3 sequence is CASSPDHRSTGNTIYF. The CDR3 nucleotides are TGTGCCAGCTCACCAGACCACCGATCCACTGGAAACACCATATATTTT.

This clonotype was detected many times. This sequence joins TRBV30 and TRBJ2-1; 10 bases agree with TRBD2. The CDR3 consists of 14 residues. Germline-derived CDR1 and CDR2 are GTSNPN and SVGIG (reference sequence). V lost 1 base to trimming and J lost 4 bases; unmatched junction nucleotides: 1. The CDR3 coding sequence is TGTGCCTGGAGTGCGGGACTAGCGTACAATGAGCAGTTCTTC. This sequence encodes CAWSAGLAYNEQFF.